This section outlines one T cell receptor (beta chain) sequence together with its context. V was pared by 2 bases and J by 0 bases, with 5 bases between. The CDR3 extends over 13 amino acids. Germline assignment: CDR1 MNHNS and CDR2 SASEGT. The source of the sample is a study of blood T cell repertoires in COVID-19. In the source study's methods: Nucleated cell counts were estimated from reference gene primer amplification. Sequencing was performed with immunoSEQ multiplex PCR; in TCRdb, only in-frame clones are kept and a portion is missing. The V and J calls and the clone size are those of that table, but D and trimming were determined from the DNA. The sample shows around 140,000 clones, approximately 79% of them seen only once. Which cohort a participant joined came from the clinical history participants gave. All recovered Cohort 3 donors got two negative PCRs, got clearance, or saw symptom resolution.

V is TRBV6-1 and J is TRBJ2-7; D remains ambiguous. Sequenced input: PBMCs or T cells enriched from blood (not recorded which). This receptor was obtained from a woman aged 50 to 65 who had recovered from COVID-19. The CDR3 region has the DNA TGTGCCAGCAGTGAATCCAGCTCCTACGAGCAGTACTTC. This encodes CASSESSSYEQYF.